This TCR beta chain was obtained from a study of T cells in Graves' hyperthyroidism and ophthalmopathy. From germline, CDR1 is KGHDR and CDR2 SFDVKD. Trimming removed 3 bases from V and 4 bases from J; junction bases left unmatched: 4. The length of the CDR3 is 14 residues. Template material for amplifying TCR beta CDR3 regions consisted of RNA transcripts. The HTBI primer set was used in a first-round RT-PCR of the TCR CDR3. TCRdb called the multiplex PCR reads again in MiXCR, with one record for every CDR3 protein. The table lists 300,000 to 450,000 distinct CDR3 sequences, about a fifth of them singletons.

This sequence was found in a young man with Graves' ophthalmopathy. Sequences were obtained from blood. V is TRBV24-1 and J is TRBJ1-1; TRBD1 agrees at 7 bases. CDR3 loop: CATSDQGEGTEAFF. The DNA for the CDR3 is TGTGCCACCAGTGATCAGGGGGAAGGCACTGAAGCTTTCTTT.